The rows below give T cell receptor beta chains drawn from one sample of a study of post-analysis software for immune sequencing data. MiXCR, run by TCRdb on the PCR reads, gives a single entry per CDR3 protein. The table shows hundreds of thousands of distinct CDR3 sequences, with 30% to 45% occurring only once. Source material: blood. These receptors came from a girl aged 5 to 17 with multiple sclerosis. Both conserved end residues are part of each CDR3. A D gene is named only where the DNA matches it firmly. The size field is filled for only some rows; it gives once, few, many or a size class.

V: TRBV3-1; J: TRBJ1-1; size: NA; D: NA; DNA: TGTGCCACCCGAAGGGGCTTGAACACTGAAGCTTTCTTT; CDR3: CATRRGLNTEAFF
V: TRBV5-1; J: TRBJ2-7; size: once; D: NA; DNA: TGCGCCACCGGGAGTGTACTGGGATCCAACGGGCAGTACTTC; CDR3: CATGSVLGSNGQYF
V: TRBV29-1; J: TRBJ1-5; size: few; D: NA; DNA: TGCAGCGTTGGGGACGGAGGGGATCAGCCCCAGCATTTT; CDR3: CSVGDGGDQPQHF
V: TRBV9; J: TRBJ1-2; size: NA; D: TRBD1; DNA: TGTGCCAGCAGCTCCGGGGCGACAGGGCGGGGCTACACCTTC; CDR3: CASSSGATGRGYTF
V: TRBV20-1; J: TRBJ2-7; size: NA; D: TRBD1; DNA: TGCAGTGCTCATTCGGGACAGGGTTCCCACGAGCAGTACTTC; CDR3: CSAHSGQGSHEQYF
V: TRBV20-1; J: TRBJ1-1; size: NA; D: NA; DNA: TGCAGTGCTAGATTCCACAGGGCCAACACTGAAGCTTTCTTT; CDR3: CSARFHRANTEAFF
V: TRBV7-2; J: TRBJ1-4; size: few; D: TRBD1; DNA: TGTGCCAGCAGCGTGCGGACAGGGTTTAATGAAAAACTGTTTTTT; CDR3: CASSVRTGFNEKLFF
V: TRBV3-1; J: TRBJ2-7; size: few; D: TRBD2; DNA: TGTGCCAGCAGCCAAGTAGCGGGGCCTCCCGGGCAGTACTTC; CDR3: CASSQVAGPPGQYF
V: TRBV3-1; J: TRBJ2-1; size: NA; D: TRBD2; DNA: TGTGCCAGCAGATCGCGGGGGACTAGCTATGAGCAGTTCTTC; CDR3: CASRSRGTSYEQFF
V: TRBV5-1; J: TRBJ2-1; size: NA; D: NA; DNA: TGCGCCAGCAGCTCCGGCCTCGGGCCGGATGAGCAGTTCTTC; CDR3: CASSSGLGPDEQFF
V: TRBV3-1; J: TRBJ2-3; size: NA; D: NA; DNA: TGTGCCAGCAGCCAAGATTGGGGGGATACGCAGTATTTT; CDR3: CASSQDWGDTQYF
V: TRBV5-1; J: TRBJ2-3; size: many; D: TRBD1; DNA: TGCGCCAGCAGCCCCCGGGACAGGGGCACAGATACGCAGTATTTT; CDR3: CASSPRDRGTDTQYF
V: TRBV6-6; J: TRBJ1-2; size: NA; D: TRBD1; DNA: TGTGCCAGCAGATCCGGGACAGGGAATTATGGCTACACCTTC; CDR3: CASRSGTGNYGYTF
V: TRBV10-3; J: TRBJ2-5; size: NA; D: NA; DNA: TGTGCCATCAGTGAGTCGAAGCTTGGCGGACAAGAGACCCAGTACTTC; CDR3: CAISESKLGGQETQYF
V: TRBV29-1; J: TRBJ2-3; size: few; D: TRBD2; DNA: TGCAGCGTTTCCACTAGCGGTGTCACAGATACGCAGTATTTT; CDR3: CSVSTSGVTDTQYF
V: TRBV6-2/TRBV6-3; J: TRBJ1-1; size: few; D: NA; DNA: TGTGCCAGCAGTTACACAGGGTCCGGGGCTACTGAAGCTTTCTTT; CDR3: CASSYTGSGATEAFF
V: TRBV29-1; J: TRBJ1-4; size: NA; D: NA; DNA: TGCAGCGTTGAAGGAGGCCATGAAAAACTGTTTTTT; CDR3: CSVEGGHEKLFF
V: TRBV5-5; J: TRBJ2-3; size: NA; D: NA; DNA: TGTGCCAGCACCGACATAGGGGGAAGTCCTAGCACAGATACGCAGTATTTT; CDR3: CASTDIGGSPSTDTQYF
V: TRBV20-1; J: TRBJ2-7; size: few; D: NA; DNA: TGCAGTGCTAGAGGAGGGGAAGCTCAGAGCTCCTACGAGCAGTACTTC; CDR3: CSARGGEAQSSYEQYF
V: TRBV15; J: TRBJ2-1; size: NA; D: TRBD2; DNA: TGTGCCACCAGCAGGCCCTACCTAGCGGGGGGGCGTAATGAGCAGTTCTTC; CDR3: CATSRPYLAGGRNEQFF
V: TRBV7-6; J: TRBJ1-2; size: few; D: TRBD1; DNA: TGTGCCAGCAGCCCCCTGACAGGGCGTAATGGTGGCTACACCTTC; CDR3: CASSPLTGRNGGYTF
V: TRBV16; J: TRBJ2-3; size: NA; D: NA; DNA: TGTGCCAGCAGCCAAATTGGGGTCACAGATACGCAGTATTTT; CDR3: CASSQIGVTDTQYF
V: TRBV20-1; J: TRBJ2-1; size: NA; D: TRBD2; DNA: TGCAGTGCTTATTATCCGGGACTACCTAGATTCGCGAATGAGCAGTTCTTC; CDR3: CSAYYPGLPRFANEQFF
V: TRBV4-1; J: TRBJ2-4; size: few; D: NA; DNA: TGCGCCAGCGGAAGCCAAAACATTCAGTACTTC; CDR3: CASGSQNIQYF
V: TRBV4-2; J: TRBJ1-2; size: few; D: NA; DNA: TGTGCCAGCAGCCAAGATAGAGGAGGAAACTATGGCTACACCTTC; CDR3: CASSQDRGGNYGYTF
V: TRBV7-9; J: TRBJ1-4; size: few; D: NA; DNA: TGTGCCAGCAGCTTACTTACGGGGGAGGAGAGCGAAAAACTGTTTTTT; CDR3: CASSLLTGEESEKLFF
V: TRBV7-3; J: TRBJ2-3; size: NA; D: TRBD1; DNA: TGTGCCAGCAGCTTACAGGGGGAGTTAGATACGCAGTATTTT; CDR3: CASSLQGELDTQYF
V: TRBV4-2; J: TRBJ1-6; size: few; D: NA; DNA: TGTGCCAGCAGCCAAATCAGCTCCTATAATTCACCCCTCCACTTT; CDR3: CASSQISSYNSPLHF
V: TRBV7-2; J: TRBJ2-3; size: NA; D: NA; DNA: TGTGCCAGCAGACCCAGAGGGGTCAGCACAGATACGCAGTATTTT; CDR3: CASRPRGVSTDTQYF
V: TRBV20-1; J: TRBJ2-2; size: NA; D: TRBD2; DNA: TGCAGTGCGGCCGGGACTAGGAACACCGGGGAGCTGTTTTTT; CDR3: CSAAGTRNTGELFF
V: TRBV6-6; J: TRBJ1-1; size: NA; D: NA; DNA: TGTGCCAGCAGTCCGATTACCCTGAACACTGAAGCTTTCTTT; CDR3: CASSPITLNTEAFF
V: TRBV15; J: TRBJ2-7; size: many; D: TRBD1; DNA: TGTGCCACCAGCCTACCCTGGGACAGGGCCGAGCAGTACTTC; CDR3: CATSLPWDRAEQYF
V: TRBV29-1; J: TRBJ1-1; size: NA; D: NA; DNA: TGCAGCGTTGTACGACGAATGAACACTGAAGCTTTCTTT; CDR3: CSVVRRMNTEAFF
V: TRBV11-2; J: TRBJ2-1; size: NA; D: TRBD2; DNA: TGTGCCAGCAGCTTAGGTGCGGGGGTTGACTACAATGAGCAGTTCTTC; CDR3: CASSLGAGVDYNEQFF
V: TRBV20-1; J: TRBJ1-6; size: few; D: TRBD1; DNA: TGCAGTGCATCGACAGGGAAGGTAGCTTCACCCCTCCACTTT; CDR3: CSASTGKVASPLHF
V: TRBV7-2; J: TRBJ2-5; size: NA; D: NA; DNA: TGTGCCAGCAGCCAGGGGTGGATCCAAGAGACCCAGTACTTC; CDR3: CASSQGWIQETQYF
V: TRBV20-1; J: TRBJ1-6; size: NA; D: NA; DNA: TGCAGTGCTAAGAAAGGGTCCTATAATTCACCCCTCCACTTT; CDR3: CSAKKGSYNSPLHF
V: TRBV29-1; J: TRBJ2-7; size: few; D: NA; DNA: TGCAGCGTTGAAGGAGGGGAAGCCCTAGCCTACGAGCAGTACTTC; CDR3: CSVEGGEALAYEQYF
V: TRBV24-1; J: TRBJ2-3; size: NA; D: NA; DNA: TGTGCCACCAGTGAGGCCAGGGGAGCAGATACGCAGTATTTT; CDR3: CATSEARGADTQYF
V: TRBV6-1; J: TRBJ2-5; size: once; D: NA; DNA: TGTGCCAGCCGAAAGACAGGCACGAGGGAGACCCAGTACTTC; CDR3: CASRKTGTRETQYF
V: TRBV12-3/TRBV12-4; J: TRBJ2-1; size: NA; D: TRBD1; DNA: TGTGCCAGCAGTTTGGGACAGGGGGCCAATGAGCAGTTCTTC; CDR3: CASSLGQGANEQFF
V: TRBV3-1; J: TRBJ1-2; size: NA; D: NA; DNA: TGTGCCAGCAGCCAAGGTCAGCGGTCTCTCTATGGCTACACCTTC; CDR3: CASSQGQRSLYGYTF
V: TRBV20-1; J: TRBJ2-4; size: once; D: NA; DNA: TGCAGTGCTGGTGAGGGAAAAAACATTCAGTACTTC; CDR3: CSAGEGKNIQYF
V: TRBV7-9; J: TRBJ1-1; size: few; D: NA; DNA: TGTGCCAGCAGCTTAAAGCTACACACTGAAGCTTTCTTT; CDR3: CASSLKLHTEAFF
V: TRBV10-3; J: TRBJ2-7; size: NA; D: NA; DNA: TGTGCCATCAGTGACGAGGCGGCTAGCTCCTACGAGCAGTACTTC; CDR3: CAISDEAASSYEQYF
V: TRBV7-3; J: TRBJ2-7; size: few; D: NA; DNA: TGTGCCAGCAGCTTACGGACGTTGAGCTCCTACGAGCAGTACTTC; CDR3: CASSLRTLSSYEQYF
V: TRBV5-1; J: TRBJ1-2; size: few; D: NA; DNA: TGCGCCAGCAGCTTGGAGAGGGGTTCATATGGCTACACCTTC; CDR3: CASSLERGSYGYTF
V: TRBV6-6; J: TRBJ1-4; size: few; D: NA; DNA: TGTGCCAGCAGCCCCGGGGGGATTGAAAAACTGTTTTTT; CDR3: CASSPGGIEKLFF
V: TRBV5-1; J: TRBJ2-5; size: NA; D: TRBD1; DNA: TGCGCCAGCAACTCGAGACAGGGGCGGGAGACCCAGTACTTC; CDR3: CASNSRQGRETQYF
V: TRBV28; J: TRBJ2-7; size: once; D: NA; DNA: TGTGCCAGCAGTGTGGGTGGGGCAGGCTCCTACGAGCAGTACTTC; CDR3: CASSVGGAGSYEQYF
V: TRBV4-1; J: TRBJ1-2; size: few; D: NA; DNA: TGCGCCAGCAGCCGAGATGCTCATAGCGGAGGTAACTATGGCTACACCTTC; CDR3: CASSRDAHSGGNYGYTF
V: TRBV7-2; J: TRBJ1-1; size: NA; D: NA; DNA: TGTGCCAGCAGCTTAAGGTCCGACAGCATGAACACTGAAGCTTTCTTT; CDR3: CASSLRSDSMNTEAFF